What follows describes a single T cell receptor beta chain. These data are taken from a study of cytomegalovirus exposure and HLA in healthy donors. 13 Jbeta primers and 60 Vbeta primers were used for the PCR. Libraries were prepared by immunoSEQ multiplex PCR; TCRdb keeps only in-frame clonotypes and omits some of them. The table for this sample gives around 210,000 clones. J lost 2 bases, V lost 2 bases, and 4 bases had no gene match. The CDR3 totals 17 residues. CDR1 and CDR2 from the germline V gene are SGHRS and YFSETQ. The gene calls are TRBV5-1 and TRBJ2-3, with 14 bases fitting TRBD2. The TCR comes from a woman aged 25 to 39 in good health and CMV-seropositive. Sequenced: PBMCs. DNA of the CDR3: TGCGCCAGCAGCTTACCGGGACTAGCGGGGGTCACAGATACGCAGTATTTT. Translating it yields CASSLPGLAGVTDTQYF. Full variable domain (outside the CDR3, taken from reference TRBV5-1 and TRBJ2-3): KAGVTQTPRYLIKTRGQQVTLSCSPISGHRSVSWYQQTPGQGLQFLFEYFSETQRNKGNFPGRFSGRQFSNSRSEMNVSTLELGDSALYLCASSLPGLAGVTDTQYFGPGTRLTVL.